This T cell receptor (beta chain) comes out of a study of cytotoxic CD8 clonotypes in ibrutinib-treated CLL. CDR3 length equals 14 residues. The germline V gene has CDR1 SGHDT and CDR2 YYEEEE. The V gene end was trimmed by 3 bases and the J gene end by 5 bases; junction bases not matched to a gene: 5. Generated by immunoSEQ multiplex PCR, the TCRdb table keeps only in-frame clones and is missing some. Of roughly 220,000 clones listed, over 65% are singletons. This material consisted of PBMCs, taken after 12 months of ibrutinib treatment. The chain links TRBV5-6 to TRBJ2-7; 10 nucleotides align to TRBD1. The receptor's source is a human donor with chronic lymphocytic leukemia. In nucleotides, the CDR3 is TGTGCCAGCAGCTATGAGGGACAGGGGAACGAGCAGTACTTC. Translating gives CASSYEGQGNEQYF.